This paragraph covers one T cell receptor beta chain sequence. The protocol was immunoSEQ multiplex PCR, while the TCRdb copy is restricted to in-frame clones and leaves out a portion. The data show more than 13,000 clones, roughly 70% seen once. The V end was cut by 2 bases, the J end by 6 bases, with 14 bases between. Germline V gene data show CDR1 as MNHNY and CDR2 as SVGAGI (reference sequence). This CDR3 is 14 amino acids long. This entry belongs to a study of T cells after somatic rescue of genetic block. The receptor was derived from a man aged 18 to 30. The rearrangement links TRBV6-6 to TRBJ2-7, with D tentatively TRBD1 (5 bases). Sequencing was done on a sample of peripheral blood mononuclear cells (PBMCs). The CDR3 protein is CASSYPHGAGEQYF. The CDR3 coding sequence is TGTGCCAGCAGTTACCCCCATGGGGCCGGCGAGCAGTACTTC.